The 17 T cell receptor beta chains reported below all come from one sample, sequenced in a study of blood T cell repertoires in COVID-19. This table comes from immunoSEQ multiplex PCR, and its TCRdb copy is limited to in-frame clones, with some not included. The sample includes around 29,000 clones, 60% to 85% of them seen just once. The sample was peripheral blood. The receptors were sampled from a woman between 70 and 85 years old with active or convalescent COVID-19.

The chain links TRBV30 to TRBJ2-2, with 11 nucleotides matching TRBD2. The CDR3 spans 16 residues. CDR1 is GTSNPN, CDR2 SVGIG, per germline (reference sequence). Losses at the gene ends were 5 bases for V and 0 bases for J; bases not matched to a gene: 5. The CDR3 reads CAWSGLAGSNTGELFF. DNA for the CDR3: TGTGCCTGGTCAGGACTAGCGGGCTCGAACACCGGGGAGCTGTTTTTT.

The chain employs TRBV5-1 and TRBJ1-1; 7 bases fit TRBD1. The CDR3 runs to 15 residues. V lost 0 bases to trimming and J lost 4 bases; unmatched junction nucleotides: 6. Germline V gives CDR1 SGHRS, CDR2 YFSETQ. The CDR3 region is CASSLELQGGTEAFF. As DNA, the CDR3 is TGCGCCAGCAGCTTGGAATTGCAGGGGGGCACTGAAGCTTTCTTT.

This sequence joins TRBV7-3 and TRBJ2-6; D perhaps matches TRBD1 (5 bases). This CDR3 is 15 amino acids long. The germline V gene has CDR1 SGHTA and CDR2 FQGTGA. Deletions cut 5 bases from V and 2 bases from J, with 10 bases between. The CDR3, as DNA: TGTGCCAGCAGCCCCAGGGAAGCTGGGGCCAACGTCCTGACTTTC. Translated: CASSPREAGANVLTF. The full variable domain, with the rest looked up from reference TRBV7-3 and TRBJ2-6, is GAGVSQTPSNKVTEKGKYVELRCDPISGHTALYWYRQSLGQGPEFLIYFQGTGAADDSGLPNDRFFAVRPEGSVSTLKIQRTERGDSAVYLCASSPREAGANVLTFGAGSRLTVL.

A few counts support this clone. The chain recombines TRBV25-1 with TRBJ2-5; 12 nucleotides line up with TRBD2. The germline CDR1 and CDR2 sequences are MGHDK and SYGVNS. The junction had 6 bases not matched to a gene; V was cut back by 4 bases and J by 6 bases. The CDR3 has 15 residues. The chain's CDR3 is CASSALAGGGKTQYF. The CDR3 DNA is TGTGCCAGCAGTGCACTAGCGGGAGGAGGAAAGACCCAGTACTTC.

The rearrangement joins TRBV29-1 to TRBJ2-1; D possibly corresponds to TRBD2 (6 bases). V lost 4 bases and J lost 3, with 13 bases in between. Germline V gene lookup returns CDR1 SQVTM and CDR2 ANQGSEA. CDR3 length equals 14 residues. CDR3 coding DNA: TGCAGCGTTGGGGCCCTAGCGTTCTACAATGAGCAGTTCTTC. It translates to CSVGALAFYNEQFF.

The chain carries TRBV20-1 and TRBJ1-2; D gene ambiguous. Trimming shortened V by 3 bases and J by 5 bases, and 13 bases separated the two germline ends. This CDR3 has 13 residues. Germline CDR1 and CDR2: DFQATT and SNEGSKA (reference sequence). This chain's CDR3 is CSASPGSIYGYTF. The CDR3 DNA sequence: TGCAGTGCTAGTCCGGGGTCGATATATGGCTACACCTTC.

As DNA, the CDR3 is TGTGCCAGCAGCTTAGATCCCTCTAGCGGGAGATCCACATACTTC. Its protein product is CASSLDPSSGRSTYF. The chain has TRBV11-2 and TRBJ2-7; 10 positions match TRBD2. The germline V gene encodes CDR1 SGHAT and CDR2 FQNNGV. The CDR3 contains 15 residues. V lost 0 bases, J lost 13 bases, and 12 bases stayed unmatched.

The J gene is TRBJ1-1, the V gene TRBV2; tentative D call: TRBD1 (5 bases). Germline-derived CDR1 and CDR2 are SNHLY and FYNNEI. V lost 2 bases to trimming and J lost 2 bases, with 12 bases between them. CDR3 length: 15 amino acids. This CDR3 reads CASSEQGKGNTEAFF. Written as DNA, the CDR3 is TGTGCCAGCAGTGAACAGGGAAAGGGAAACACTGAAGCTTTCTTT. The complete variable domain, with remaining parts taken from reference TRBV2 and TRBJ1-1, reads EPEVTQTPSHQVTQMGQEVILRCVPISNHLYFYWYRQILGQKVEFLVSFYNNEISEKSEIFDDQFSVERPDGSNFTLKIRSTKLEDSAMYFCASSEQGKGNTEAFFGQGTRLTVV.

DNA for the CDR3: TGTGCCAGCTCACCAGTCCAGCTAGCGGGATTCACCGGGGAGCTGTTTTTT. It codes for CASSPVQLAGFTGELFF. The chain is built from TRBV18 and TRBJ2-2; TRBD2 matches at 9 bases. V shed 2 bases and J 4 bases; nucleotides not matched to a gene: 8. Germline CDR1 and CDR2: KGHSH and LQKENI. This CDR3 comprises 17 residues.

The J gene is TRBJ1-6, the V gene TRBV5-6; D is ambiguous. The length of the CDR3 is 15 residues. The germline V and J ends were trimmed by 5 bases and 9 bases, with 18 bases remaining between them. Per germline, CDR1 SGHDT and CDR2 YYEEEE. DNA of the CDR3: TGTGCCAGCAGTTCGGGGAAAGGGTTAGGTTCACCCCTCCACTTT. Its protein is CASSSGKGLGSPLHF.

This clone came up once. The chain uses TRBV7-2 and TRBJ1-1; 7 positions match TRBD1. The germline V gene has CDR1 SGHTA and CDR2 FQGNSA. This CDR3 region has 14 residues. V shed 5 bases and J 5 bases; nucleotides not matched to a gene: 8. Here the CDR3 reads CASSPNRGQTEAFF. The CDR3 nucleotides are TGTGCCAGCAGCCCAAATAGGGGACAGACTGAAGCTTTCTTT. The full variable domain, completed using reference TRBV7-2 and TRBJ1-1, is GAGVSQSPSNKVTEKGKDVELRCDPISGHTALYWYRQSLGQGLEFLIYFQGNSAPDKSGLPSDRFSAERTGGSVSTLTIQRTQQEDSAVYLCASSPNRGQTEAFFGQGTRLTVV.

This clone has just a few counts. The chain links TRBV12-5 to TRBJ2-2; TRBD1 matches 12 bases. CDR1 is LGHNT, CDR2 FRNRAP, per germline. Trimming removed 7 bases from V and 4 bases from J; junction bases left unmatched: 7. The CDR3 runs to 16 residues. Here the CDR3 reads CASATGQGAATGELFF. CDR3 coding DNA: TGTGCTAGTGCTACGGGACAGGGGGCGGCCACCGGGGAGCTGTTTTTT.

The chain couples TRBV10-3 to TRBJ2-2; D gene unclear. V was clipped by 0 bases and J by 4 bases, with 12 bases between them. This CDR3 is built from 16 residues. CDR1 is ENHRY and CDR2 is SYGVKD in the germline V gene. CDR3 DNA sequence: TGTGCCATCAGTGAGTCAGGAGAATCCCTCACCGGGGAGCTGTTTTTT. This gives the protein CAISESGESLTGELFF.

This sequence joins TRBV18 and TRBJ1-3, with D perhaps matching TRBD1 (6 bases). The length of the CDR3 is 15 residues. CDR1 KGHSH and CDR2 LQKENI come from the germline V gene. V lost 5 bases and J lost 1, with 12 bases in between. The CDR3 DNA is TGTGCCAGCTCATGGACAGACGGATCTGGAAACACCATATATTTT. Amino acid sequence: CASSWTDGSGNTIYF. Combining the CDR3 with reference TRBV18 and TRBJ1-3 gives the whole variable domain NAGVMQNPRHLVRRRGQEARLRCSPMKGHSHVYWYRQLPEEGLKFMVYLQKENIIDESGMPKERFSAEFPKEGPSILRIQQVVRGDSAAYFCASSWTDGSGNTIYFGEGSWLTVV.

The genes are TRBV29-1 and TRBJ1-3; 9 bases align to TRBD1. Germline V gene data show CDR1 as SQVTM and CDR2 as ANQGSEA. The V and J ends lost 5 bases and 4 bases, in that order; junction bases with no gene match: 3. The CDR3 loop spans 13 amino acids. The CDR3 region has the DNA TGCAGCGTTACCGGACAGGGGGGAAACACCATATATTTT. It is translated as CSVTGQGGNTIYF.

V is TRBV3-1 (or the pseudogene TRBV3-2) and J is TRBJ2-2; TRBD2 agrees at 7 bases. J lost 2 bases, V lost 1 base, and 4 bases had no gene match. This CDR3 comprises 16 residues. Germline V gene data show CDR1 as LGHDT and CDR2 as YNNKEL (reference sequence). The CDR3 DNA reads TGTGCCAGCAGCCAAGTAGCAGCGGGAAACACCGGGGAGCTGTTTTTT. Translating gives CASSQVAAGNTGELFF.

The chain couples TRBV3-1 (or the pseudogene TRBV3-2) to TRBJ1-6, with D perhaps matching TRBD1 (5 bases). The germline V and J ends were trimmed by 5 bases and 13 bases, with 21 bases remaining between them. This CDR3 has 15 amino acids. Germline assignment: CDR1 LGHDT and CDR2 YNNKEL (reference sequence). In DNA, the CDR3 is TGTGCCAGCAGCATTCAACGGGGGGGATTTGCGCCCCTCCACTTT. Residues: CASSIQRGGFAPLHF.